This T cell receptor beta chain was recorded in a study of T cell changes during pregnancy in multiple sclerosis. Germline V gene data show CDR1 as SGDLS and CDR2 as YYNGEE. V lost 0 bases, J lost 4 bases, and 7 bases stayed unmatched. The CDR3 is 16 amino acids. This clone was recorded only once. TCRdb's table, derived via immunoSEQ multiplex PCR, lists solely in-frame clones and lacks some. The sample records tens of thousands of clones, around 92% being singletons. The gene calls are TRBV9 and TRBJ2-1, with 7 bases identical to TRBD2. The sequence came from a female donor with multiple sclerosis, enrolled in a pregnancy study. The sample in question was CD4+ T cells from peripheral blood mononuclear cells, obtained after pregnancy. The CDR3 spells CASSVGEGGQYNEQFF. CDR3 coding DNA: TGTGCCAGCAGCGTAGGGGAGGGAGGGCAGTACAATGAGCAGTTCTTC.